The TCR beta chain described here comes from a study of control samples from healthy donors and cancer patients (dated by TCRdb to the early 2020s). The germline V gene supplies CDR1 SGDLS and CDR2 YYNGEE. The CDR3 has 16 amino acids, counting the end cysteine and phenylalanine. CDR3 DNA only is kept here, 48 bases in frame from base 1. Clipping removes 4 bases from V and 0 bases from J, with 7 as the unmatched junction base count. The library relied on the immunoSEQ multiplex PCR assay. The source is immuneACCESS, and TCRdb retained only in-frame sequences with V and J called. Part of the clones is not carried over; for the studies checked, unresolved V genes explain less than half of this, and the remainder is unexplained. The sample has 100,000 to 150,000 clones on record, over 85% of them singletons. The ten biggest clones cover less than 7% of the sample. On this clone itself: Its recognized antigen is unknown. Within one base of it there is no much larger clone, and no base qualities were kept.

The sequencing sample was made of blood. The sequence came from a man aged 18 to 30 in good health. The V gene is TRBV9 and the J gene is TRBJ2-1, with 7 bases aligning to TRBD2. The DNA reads TGTGCCAGCAGCACACTCAGCGGGGTCTCCTACAATGAGCAGTTCTTC. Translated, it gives CASSTLSGVSYNEQFF.